This TCR beta chain was sequenced for a study of cytomegalovirus exposure and HLA in healthy donors. General study points: In a later analysis, a genetic analysis reported fewer productive-TCR N-insertions in an Asian-associated ancestry cluster than the cohort average. An analysis that came later showed most CMV-associated TCR beta chains appearing HLA-restricted.

About this clone itself: What it recognizes is unknown.

Vbeta (60) and Jbeta (13) primers were used in the PCR. Only in-frame clones appear in the TCRdb table, and some are missing; sequencing was by immunoSEQ multiplex PCR. This sample contains some 72,000 clones. The TCR originated in a man aged 35 to 55 in good health and CMV-seronegative. The sample comprised PBMCs.

In DNA, the CDR3 is TGTGCCAGCAGTTTCCTACCAGGGGTCTCGGAAGAGCAGTACTTC. Residues: CASSFLPGVSEEQYF. This chain uses TRBV6-1 with TRBJ2-7, with D possibly matching TRBD1 (6 bases). The CDR3 runs 15 residues. Germline assignment: CDR1 MNHNS and CDR2 SASEGT. The V end was cut by 5 bases, the J end by 7 bases, with 21 bases between.